Sequencing of this T cell receptor beta chain was carried out in a study of shared clonotypes between healthy human individuals. Genomic DNA belonging to each subset was distributed in equal measure over several immunoSEQ plates. Sequencing used immunoSEQ multiplex PCR; TCRdb keeps in-frame clones, though not all of them. The table includes over 2 million clones, 85% to 95% detected once. Trimming stripped 2 bases from V and 2 bases from J, with 13 bases between. CDR1 and CDR2 (germline): SGHTA, FQGTGA. The CDR3 has 15 residues. The V gene is TRBV7-3, the J gene TRBJ2-7; D is possibly TRBD1 (6 bases). The receptor was derived from a man aged 18 to 29 in good health. Sequencing was carried out using naive CD4+ T cells sorted from blood. Indicated subset: CD45RA+ positively selected. CDR3 DNA sequence: TGTGCCAGCAGCTTAGCATCAGGGGCCCCCTACGAGCAGTACTTC. Its protein product is CASSLASGAPYEQYF.